The clone carrying this TCR beta chain has more than one count but fewer than ten. Its antigen is as yet unknown. Germline assignment: CDR1 MDHEN and CDR2 SYDVKM. Trimming stripped 5 bases from V and 4 bases from J, with 9 bases between. The CDR3 runs 13 residues. This sample is part of a study of cytomegalovirus exposure and HLA in healthy donors. Findings and limits, study-wide: After further analysis at a later stage, around 17,000 TCR beta sequences were associated with HLA alleles at 0.05 false discovery rate.

PCR employed 60 Vbeta and 13 Jbeta primers. Produced via immunoSEQ multiplex PCR; TCRdb's table is partial and in-frame only. The sample carries about 170,000 clones, 75% to 85% recorded once. The receptor was derived from a woman between 18 and 29 years old in good health and CMV-seronegative. The sample comprised PBMCs. The chain uses TRBV28 and TRBJ1-5; the D gene is possibly TRBD1 (5 bases). CDR3 protein: CASSLRQNQPQHF. Written as DNA, the CDR3 is TGTGCCAGCAGTCTAAGACAGAATCAGCCCCAGCATTTT.